These 23 T cell receptor beta chains share one sample of origin, sequenced in a study of blood T cell repertoires in COVID-19. Profiled with immunoSEQ multiplex PCR; TCRdb holds only in-frame clones, not every one. The table shows 150,000 to 200,000 clones, with about 86% occurring only once. The sample consisted of peripheral blood. The receptor source for this set is an elderly woman with acute or convalescent COVID-19.

The V and J genes are TRBV30 and TRBJ1-1; 9 nucleotides line up with TRBD1. V shed 3 bases, J shed 1 base, and the junction held 3 bases outside the gene matches. Germline CDR1 and CDR2: GTSNPN and SVGIG (reference sequence). This CDR3 has 14 amino acids. The CDR3, as DNA: TGTGCCTGGAGCGGACAGGGGTCGAACACTGAAGCTTTCTTT. Protein sequence: CAWSGQGSNTEAFF.

The rearrangement joins TRBV11-2 to TRBJ2-3; 10 bases map to TRBD1. The CDR3 sequence is 15 residues long. Germline V CDR1 and CDR2: SGHAT, FQNNGV. The V gene end was trimmed by 5 bases and the J gene end by 4 bases; junction bases not matched to a gene: 6. This CDR3 reads CASSPGQGIADTQYF. CDR3 DNA: TGTGCCAGCAGCCCGGGACAGGGGATTGCAGATACGCAGTATTTT.

This clone showed up just a few times. The chain joins TRBV10-3 to TRBJ1-2; 12 nucleotides align to TRBD1. The CDR3 has 13 amino acids. Germline V CDR1 and CDR2: ENHRY, SYGVKD. J was trimmed by 7 bases and V by 10 bases; bases with no gene match: 7. The CDR3 DNA sequence: TGTGCCAACCACGGGACAGGGGGCTCTGGCTACACCTTC. It translates to CANHGTGGSGYTF.

This chain links TRBV24-1 with TRBJ2-1; possibly TRBD2 for D (6 bases). Trimming pared 2 bases from V and 2 bases from J, leaving 15 bases between. CDR3 length: 17 residues. CDR1 and CDR2 from the germline V gene are KGHDR and SFDVKD. Here the CDR3 DNA reads TGTGCCACCAGTGATTCCCGGCAGGGAGGAACCTACAATGAGCAGTTCTTC. Residues: CATSDSRQGGTYNEQFF.

This clone was recorded a few times. The rearrangement links TRBV19 to TRBJ2-3; D possibly corresponds to TRBD1 (6 bases). V was shortened by 10 bases and J by 5 bases, with 34 bases between the two germline ends. This CDR3 has 19 amino acids. Germline CDR1 is LNHDA and CDR2 is SQIVND (reference sequence). CDR3 protein: CATQRGWTRASVGVDTQYF. CDR3 bases: TGTGCCACTCAGAGGGGGTGGACCCGGGCCTCAGTCGGTGTAGATACGCAGTATTTT. The variable domain in full, completed from reference TRBV19 and TRBJ2-3, reads DGGITQSPKYLFRKEGQNVTLSCEQNLNHDAMYWYRQDPGQGLRLIYYSQIVNDFQKGDIAEGYSVSREKKESFPLTVTSAQKNPTAFYLCATQRGWTRASVGVDTQYFGPGTRLTVL.

The sample holds one count of this clone. The chain has TRBV10-3 and TRBJ2-1; TRBD2 agrees at 11 bases. This CDR3 has 15 amino acids. V trimming: 6 bases; J trimming: 3 bases; junction bases outside the gene matches: 4. Germline V lookup: CDR1 ENHRY, CDR2 SYGVKD. The DNA of the CDR3 is TGTGCCATCAGCAGTACTAGCGGGAGCTACAATGAGCAGTTCTTC. It specifies CAISSTSGSYNEQFF.

This clone appeared a single time. The chain uses TRBV29-1 and TRBJ1-5; a possible D gene is TRBD1 (5 bases). The CDR3 totals 13 residues. Trimming stripped 4 bases from V and 4 bases from J, with 11 bases between. Per germline, CDR1 SQVTM and CDR2 ANQGSEA. CDR3 bases: TGCAGCGTTGGGGAACAGGTGAATCAGCCCCAGCATTTT. Translating gives CSVGEQVNQPQHF.

The V call is TRBV9, the J call TRBJ1-5, with no clear D. Germline-derived CDR1 and CDR2 are SGDLS and YYNGEE. Deletions cut 0 bases from V and 4 bases from J, with 11 bases between. The CDR3 runs 15 residues. CDR3 in DNA: TGTGCCAGCAGCGTAGCCGGGATAATTAATCAGCCCCAGCATTTT. Its protein is CASSVAGIINQPQHF.

This clone was picked up one time. This chain links TRBV27 with TRBJ2-7, with TRBD2 identical over 7 bases. Germline CDR1 MNHEY, CDR2 SMNVEV (reference sequence). With 8 bases clipped from V and 0 bases from J, the junction kept 4 bases outside the gene matches. The CDR3 consists of 13 residues. The CDR3 DNA reads TGTGCCAGCCGGGGCGGGAGCTCCTACGAGCAGTACTTC. Protein sequence: CASRGGSSYEQYF.

This sequence joins TRBV11-3 and TRBJ2-2; 10 bases match TRBD1. The germline V gene encodes CDR1 SGHNT and CDR2 YENEEA. V lost 1 base, J lost 0 bases, and 11 bases stayed unmatched. The CDR3 has 20 amino acids. CDR3 bases: TGTGCCAGCAGCTTAGGTCCCGAGGACAGGGGGAAAACGAACACCGGGGAGCTGTTTTTT. Residues: CASSLGPEDRGKTNTGELFF.

The chain links TRBV18 to TRBJ2-1; 7 positions match TRBD1. The trim removed 5 bases at V and 4 bases at J, leaving 8 bases unmatched. The germline gives CDR1 KGHSH, CDR2 LQKENI. The CDR3 length is 15 residues. CDR3 loop: CASSTPEGAYNEQFF. CDR3 bases: TGTGCCAGCTCAACCCCCGAGGGGGCTTACAATGAGCAGTTCTTC.

This clone was found once. The chain uses TRBV5-1 and TRBJ1-4, with 9 bases matching TRBD1. Germline lookup yields CDR1 SGHRS and CDR2 YFSETQ. CDR3 length equals 14 residues. Trimming cost V 3 bases and J 8 bases; bases outside gene matches: 5. The CDR3 DNA is TGCGCCAGCAGCTGGGACAGGGCGAACGAAAAACTGTTTTTT. Protein product: CASSWDRANEKLFF.

V is TRBV19 and J is TRBJ1-2; TRBD1 matches 8 bases. CDR1 and CDR2 (germline): LNHDA, SQIVND (reference sequence). The CDR3 has 15 residues. V was clipped by 5 bases and J by 0 bases; unmatched bases: 5. CDR3 protein: CASSERTGTNYGYTF. As DNA, the CDR3 is TGTGCCAGTAGTGAACGGACAGGGACTAACTATGGCTACACCTTC.

The chain couples TRBV25-1 to TRBJ1-1, with no clear D. Trimming pared 6 bases from V and 3 bases from J, leaving 11 bases between. CDR1 and CDR2 from the germline V gene are MGHDK and SYGVNS. CDR3 length equals 13 residues. This CDR3 is CASSGLGDTEAFF. The CDR3 nucleotides read TGTGCCAGCAGCGGACTTGGAGACACTGAAGCTTTCTTT.

The chain employs TRBV5-5 and TRBJ2-7, with D uncertain. CDR1 is SGHKS and CDR2 is YYEKEE in the germline V gene (reference sequence). V was trimmed by 2 bases and J by 0 bases, leaving 6 bases between them. The length of the CDR3 is 13 residues. The CDR3 region has the DNA TGTGCCAGCAGCTTCCCAGTCTCCTACGAGCAGTACTTC. Its protein is CASSFPVSYEQYF.

V gene TRBV10-1 combines with J gene TRBJ2-7; 10 bases align to TRBD1. V lost 6 bases and J lost 2; bases outside the gene matches: 7. Germline V gene lookup returns CDR1 WNHNN and CDR2 SYGVQD (reference sequence). The CDR3 is made up of 15 amino acids. The CDR3 nucleotides are TGCGCCAGCAGGGGACAGGGGACCCGTGCCTACGAGCAGTACTTC. Translating gives CASRGQGTRAYEQYF.

The rearrangement links TRBV30 to TRBJ1-1; tentatively, D is TRBD1 (5 bases). The CDR3 extends over 11 amino acids. Germline-derived CDR1 and CDR2 are GTSNPN and SVGIG (reference sequence). V was cut by 7 bases and J by 1 base, with 7 bases left in between. The CDR3 coding sequence is TGTGCCTCGGGACGGAACACTGAAGCTTTCTTT. Its protein is CASGRNTEAFF.

The gene calls are TRBV6-1 and TRBJ1-5; 8 bases are shared with TRBD1. Unmatched junction bases numbered 9, after V lost 2 bases and J lost 6 bases. The CDR3 runs to 16 residues. CDR1 and CDR2 (germline): MNHNS, SASEGT. The DNA for the CDR3 is TGTGCCAGCAGTGAATGGGGGACAGGCAGCTTTCAGCCCCAGCATTTT. Amino acid sequence: CASSEWGTGSFQPQHF.

The chain joins TRBV6-2 or TRBV6-3 to TRBJ2-2; D may be TRBD2 (6 bases). The CDR3 is 17 amino acids. Per germline, CDR1 MNHEY and CDR2 SVGEGT. With 0 bases removed from V and 3 bases from J, the gap between germline ends came to 14 bases. For the CDR3, the DNA is TGTGCCAGCAGTTACTCCCTGGCGGGAAGATACACCGGGGAGCTGTTTTTT. Its protein product is CASSYSLAGRYTGELFF.

The V and J genes are TRBV2 and TRBJ2-1; the D gene is possibly TRBD2 (7 bases). Germline CDR1 is SNHLY and CDR2 is FYNNEI. Trimming cost V 8 bases and J 5 bases, with 10 bases left between them. The CDR3 length is 12 residues. The CDR3 nucleotides are TGTGCCAGCGGGGGGGCCCACAATGAGCAGTTCTTC. Translation: CASGGAHNEQFF.

The chain carries TRBV11-2 and TRBJ2-5, with 9 bases fitting TRBD1. Germline loops: CDR1 SGHAT, CDR2 FQNNGV. The V gene end was trimmed by 1 base and the J gene end by 4 bases; junction bases not matched to a gene: 4. CDR3 size: 15 residues. CDR3 amino acids: CASSLGQTGGETQYF. The DNA for the CDR3 is TGTGCCAGCAGCTTAGGTCAGACAGGGGGAGAGACCCAGTACTTC.

The V and J genes are TRBV7-9 and TRBJ1-1; 9 bases match TRBD1. CDR1 and CDR2 from the germline V gene are SEHNR and FQNEAQ (reference sequence). The CDR3 is 16 residues long. V gave up 4 bases and J gave up 4 bases; unmatched junction bases: 10. The CDR3 DNA sequence: TGTGCCAGCAGCTCCCAAGGTACAGGGGGCTTCACTGAAGCTTTCTTT. Protein sequence: CASSSQGTGGFTEAFF. The whole variable domain, remainder taken from reference TRBV7-9 and TRBJ1-1, is DTGVSQNPRHKITKRGQNVTFRCDPISEHNRLYWYRQTLGQGPEFLTYFQNEAQLEKSRLLSDRFSAERPKGSFSTLEIQRTEQGDSAMYLCASSSQGTGGFTEAFFGQGTRLTVV.

V and J are TRBV5-4 and TRBJ2-1; tentatively, D is TRBD1 (5 bases). V was pared by 4 bases and J by 7 bases, with 15 bases between. Germline V gene sequence: CDR1 SGHNT, CDR2 YYREEE (reference sequence). CDR3 length: 14 residues. The CDR3 sequence: CASSPSAGQNEQFF. The CDR3 nucleotides read TGTGCCAGCAGCCCGAGCGCAGGGCAGAATGAGCAGTTCTTC. Using reference TRBV5-4 and TRBJ2-1 for the parts outside the CDR3, the full variable domain is ETGVTQSPTHLIKTRGQQVTLRCSSQSGHNTVSWYQQALGQGPQFIFQYYREEENGRGNFPPRFSGLQFPNYSSELNVNALELDDSALYLCASSPSAGQNEQFFGPGTRLTVL.